This T cell receptor beta chain originates from a study of cytomegalovirus exposure and HLA in healthy donors. Study-wide findings and caveats: Immune exposure was documented only through CMV serostatus. Analysis was carried out at a later point, and it linked a missense DCLRE1C variant to TCR beta V- and J-gene trimming. Researchers reportedly found TCR beta sequences accurately predicted most subjects' HLA-A and HLA-B alleles. The authors listed 150 to 200 TCR beta chains as cytomegalovirus-associated.

With respect to this clone: Its target is unknown.

This CDR3 spans 16 amino acids. Trimming cost V 5 bases and J 3 bases; bases outside gene matches: 10. Germline CDR1 is SGHVS and CDR2 is FQNEAQ. Amplification used 60 Vbeta primers and 13 Jbeta primers. The assay was immunoSEQ multiplex PCR, and TCRdb's table has in-frame clones only and misses some. Among 59,000 or so clones listed, 65% to 90% were seen once. The receptor was isolated from a female donor in good health and CMV-seronegative. The sequencing input was PBMCs. The V call is TRBV7-8, the J call TRBJ1-5, with TRBD1 identical over 7 bases. The CDR3, as DNA: TGTGCCAGCAGCACCGGACAAGGGGGCTTCAATCAGCCCCAGCATTTT. Translating it yields CASSTGQGGFNQPQHF.